Listed below are T cell receptor beta chains from one sample, sequenced in a study of cytomegalovirus exposure and HLA in healthy donors. The repertoire was sequenced with immunoSEQ multiplex PCR; TCRdb's copy has only in-frame clones and lacks some. The sample lists 100,000 to 150,000 clones, about 8.5% occurring once. Sequenced sample: PBMCs. The receptors shown here come from a man between 35 and 55 years old in good health and CMV-seronegative. Both conserved end residues are part of each CDR3. Each record gives: clone size, J gene, V gene, D gene, CDR3 protein, CDR3 DNA. D genes are given only for firm matches. The size of a clone is reported for some rows only, either as once, few or many, or as a class for expanded clones.

size: few; J: TRBJ2-7; V: TRBV12-5; D: .; CDR3: CASGLVLGLSSYEQYF; DNA: TGTGCTAGTGGTTTGGTACTAGGGTTGAGCTCCTACGAGCAGTACTTC
size: few; J: TRBJ2-7; V: TRBV7-2; D: TRBD2; CDR3: CASSLASGGYEQYF; DNA: TGTGCCAGCAGCCTGGCGTCGGGGGGCTACGAGCAGTACTTC
size: few; J: TRBJ2-7; V: TRBV6-6; D: TRBD1; CDR3: CASSRPRGEQYF; DNA: TGTGCCAGCAGCCGTCCCAGGGGGGAGCAGTACTTC
size: .; J: TRBJ1-1; V: TRBV19; D: .; CDR3: CASSLTENTEAFF; DNA: TGTGCCAGTAGTCTAACAGAGAACACTGAAGCTTTCTTT
size: .; J: TRBJ2-6; V: TRBV2; D: .; CDR3: CASYRSLRSISGANVLTF; DNA: TGTGCCAGCTACCGGAGCCTCCGTTCTATCTCTGGGGCCAACGTCCTGACTTTC
size: .; J: TRBJ2-7; V: TRBV6-6; D: TRBD1; CDR3: CASKKGQGAYEQYF; DNA: TGTGCCAGCAAAAAAGGGCAGGGGGCTTACGAGCAGTACTTC
size: .; J: TRBJ2-7; V: TRBV5-1; D: .; CDR3: CASSLGDTHEQYF; DNA: TGTGCCAGCAGCTTAGGGGACACACACGAGCAGTACTTC
size: few; J: TRBJ1-4; V: TRBV5-6; D: TRBD1; CDR3: CASRSGTGVNGKLFF; DNA: TGTGCCAGCAGATCCGGGACAGGGGTTAATGGAAAACTGTTTTTT
size: few; J: TRBJ1-1; V: TRBV25-1; D: TRBD1; CDR3: CASTKGQWNTEAFF; DNA: TGTGCCAGCACTAAGGGACAGTGGAACACTGAAGCTTTCTTT
size: .; J: TRBJ2-3; V: TRBV29-1; D: .; CDR3: CSVWTTSTDTQYF; DNA: TGCAGCGTTTGGACAACTAGCACAGATACGCAGTATTTT
size: .; J: TRBJ2-7; V: TRBV4-2; D: .; CDR3: CASSQGRHRDSYEQYF; DNA: TGTGCCAGCAGCCAAGGTCGTCACAGGGATTCCTACGAGCAGTACTTC
size: .; J: TRBJ1-2; V: TRBV10-3; D: .; CDR3: CAISDLGARGYTF; DNA: TGTGCCATCAGTGATTTAGGGGCTCGGGGCTACACCTTC
size: .; J: TRBJ2-2; V: TRBV5-4; D: .; CDR3: CASRSTGGELFF; DNA: TGTGCCAGCAGATCTACAGGGGGGGAGCTGTTTTTT
size: .; J: TRBJ2-1; V: TRBV14; D: TRBD2; CDR3: CASSHLGLAGATPGGEQFF; DNA: TGTGCCAGCAGCCACCTGGGACTAGCGGGGGCCACCCCAGGAGGGGAGCAGTTCTTC
size: few; J: TRBJ1-5; V: TRBV6-6; D: TRBD1; CDR3: CASRSLGQGINQPQHF; DNA: TGTGCCAGCAGATCACTAGGACAGGGGATAAATCAGCCCCAGCATTTT
size: few; J: TRBJ2-1; V: TRBV15; D: TRBD1; CDR3: CATSRGRGQGVYNEQFF; DNA: TGTGCCACCAGCAGAGGAAGAGGACAGGGGGTATACAATGAGCAGTTCTTC
size: few; J: TRBJ1-3; V: TRBV25-1; D: TRBD1; CDR3: CASSEFGTGAGGNTIYF; DNA: TGTGCCAGCAGTGAATTCGGGACAGGGGCAGGAGGAAACACCATATATTTT
size: few; J: TRBJ1-2; V: TRBV14; D: .; CDR3: CASSLEQTLAYTF; DNA: TGTGCCAGCAGCCTTGAACAGACACTGGCCTACACCTTC
size: few; J: TRBJ1-1; V: TRBV19; D: .; CDR3: CASSSGSPGTEAFF; DNA: TGTGCCAGTAGTTCCGGCAGCCCGGGCACTGAAGCTTTCTTT
size: .; J: TRBJ2-2; V: TRBV6-1; D: TRBD2; CDR3: CATLWGLAYTGELFF; DNA: TGTGCCACCCTCTGGGGACTAGCATATACCGGGGAGCTGTTTTTT
size: .; J: TRBJ2-7; V: TRBV2; D: .; CDR3: CASSGGTSGIYEQYF; DNA: TGTGCCAGCAGCGGGGGGACATCAGGGATCTACGAGCAGTACTTC
size: few; J: TRBJ1-6; V: TRBV4-2; D: TRBD1; CDR3: CASSQDRTGGRSPLHF; DNA: TGTGCCAGCAGCCAAGATAGGACAGGGGGCAGATCACCCCTCCACTTT
size: .; J: TRBJ2-5; V: TRBV29-1; D: .; CDR3: CSVAASWDTLTETQYF; DNA: TGCAGCGTGGCTGCCTCCTGGGACACCCTCACGGAGACCCAGTACTTC
size: .; J: TRBJ1-5; V: TRBV5-6; D: .; CDR3: CASSLKSSNQPQHF; DNA: TGTGCCAGCAGCTTAAAAAGCAGCAATCAGCCCCAGCATTTT
size: .; J: TRBJ2-1; V: TRBV9; D: .; CDR3: CASSVRFERNEQFF; DNA: TGTGCCAGCAGCGTACGGTTCGAGCGAAATGAGCAGTTCTTC
size: few; J: TRBJ2-1; V: TRBV6-5; D: .; CDR3: CASSYGGANWNEQFF; DNA: TGTGCCAGCAGTTACGGGGGGGCCAATTGGAATGAGCAGTTCTTC
size: .; J: TRBJ2-7; V: TRBV7-8; D: .; CDR3: CASSLSMTDEQYF; DNA: TGTGCCAGCAGCTTAAGCATGACAGACGAGCAGTACTTC
size: .; J: TRBJ1-1; V: TRBV2; D: .; CDR3: CASSEGGAQGLGGAFF; DNA: TGTGCCAGCAGTGAAGGTGGCGCGCAGGGGCTTGGGGGAGCTTTCTTT
size: few; J: TRBJ2-1; V: TRBV28; D: TRBD1; CDR3: CASRWDRGYNEQFF; DNA: TGTGCCAGCAGATGGGACAGGGGCTACAATGAGCAGTTCTTC
size: few; J: TRBJ2-1; V: TRBV30; D: .; CDR3: CACDRSTYNEQFF; DNA: TGTGCCTGTGACAGGAGCACCTACAATGAGCAGTTCTTC
size: few; J: TRBJ2-7; V: TRBV6-6; D: .; CDR3: CASSYSKEGSEQYF; DNA: TGTGCCAGCAGTTACTCGAAGGAGGGTAGCGAGCAGTACTTC
size: few; J: TRBJ1-2; V: TRBV4-1; D: TRBD1; CDR3: CASSHPGQGLGGYTF; DNA: TGCGCCAGCAGCCACCCGGGACAGGGACTTGGTGGCTACACCTTC
size: .; J: TRBJ1-2; V: TRBV7-8; D: .; CDR3: CASSSREANYGYTF; DNA: TGTGCCAGCAGCTCCAGGGAAGCTAACTATGGCTACACCTTC
size: few; J: TRBJ1-1; V: TRBV6-5; D: .; CDR3: CASSYSLGPMIEAFF; DNA: TGTGCCAGCAGTTACTCGCTAGGCCCCATGATCGAAGCTTTCTTT
size: .; J: TRBJ1-3; V: TRBV6-6; D: .; CDR3: CAAGAQSGNTIYF; DNA: TGTGCGGCGGGGGCCCAATCTGGAAACACCATATATTTT
size: .; J: TRBJ2-7; V: TRBV13; D: TRBD1; CDR3: CASSHGTGGSYEQYF; DNA: TGTGCCAGCAGCCACGGGACAGGAGGTTCCTACGAGCAGTACTTC
size: few; J: TRBJ2-2; V: TRBV4-1; D: .; CDR3: CASSRTQGSTGELFF; DNA: TGCGCCAGCAGCCGCACGCAGGGGAGCACCGGGGAGCTGTTTTTT
size: few; J: TRBJ2-1; V: TRBV2; D: .; CDR3: CASTDPGSSYNEQFF; DNA: TGTGCCAGCACTGATCCGGGAAGCTCCTACAATGAGCAGTTCTTC
size: few; J: TRBJ1-5; V: TRBV7-9; D: TRBD1; CDR3: CASSHGQGKQPQHF; DNA: TGTGCCAGCAGCCATGGACAGGGGAAACAGCCCCAGCATTTT
size: .; J: TRBJ1-2; V: TRBV14; D: .; CDR3: CAITGPSGYTF; DNA: TGTGCCATTACAGGGCCCTCCGGCTACACCTTC
size: .; J: TRBJ2-7; V: TRBV28; D: TRBD2; CDR3: CASSLMGLAGRAYEQYF; DNA: TGTGCCAGCAGTTTAATGGGACTAGCGGGGAGGGCCTACGAGCAGTACTTC
size: .; J: TRBJ2-7; V: TRBV7-9; D: .; CDR3: CASSLVEAHEQYF; DNA: TGTGCCAGCAGCTTAGTAGAAGCCCACGAGCAGTACTTC
size: few; J: TRBJ1-2; V: TRBV6-1; D: TRBD1; CDR3: CASSALTGGLYGYTF; DNA: TGTGCCAGCAGTGCCCTGACAGGGGGGCTCTATGGCTACACCTTC
size: few; J: TRBJ1-6; V: TRBV6-4; D: TRBD1; CDR3: CASSEGTGENSPLHF; DNA: TGTGCCAGCAGTGAAGGGACAGGGGAAAATTCACCCCTCCACTTT
size: .; J: TRBJ1-5; V: TRBV28; D: .; CDR3: CASTPGGLSDQPQHF; DNA: TGTGCCAGCACCCCCGGGGGGTTAAGCGATCAGCCCCAGCATTTT
size: .; J: TRBJ2-7; V: TRBV7-6; D: TRBD1; CDR3: CASSVGQGPTYEQYF; DNA: TGTGCCAGCAGCGTCGGACAGGGACCCACCTACGAGCAGTACTTC
size: .; J: TRBJ2-3; V: TRBV9; D: TRBD1; CDR3: CASSVGRGPDTQYF; DNA: TGTGCCAGCAGCGTGGGCAGGGGGCCAGATACGCAGTATTTT
size: few; J: TRBJ2-3; V: TRBV9; D: TRBD2; CDR3: CASSVAGGSTDTQYF; DNA: TGTGCCAGCAGCGTCGCGGGGGGGAGCACAGATACGCAGTATTTT
size: few; J: TRBJ1-2; V: TRBV5-4; D: TRBD1; CDR3: CASSLTGAHGYTF; DNA: TGTGCCAGCAGCTTGACAGGGGCCCATGGCTACACCTTC
size: few; J: TRBJ2-3; V: TRBV5-6; D: .; CDR3: CASSLVPGWSTDTQYF; DNA: TGTGCCAGCAGCTTGGTTCCGGGTTGGTCGACAGATACGCAGTATTTT
size: few; J: TRBJ1-5; V: TRBV15; D: TRBD1; CDR3: CATSRGGSPSGRGRGSNQPQHF; DNA: TGTGCCACCAGCAGAGGTGGCTCGCCATCCGGCAGGGGGCGCGGTAGCAATCAGCCCCAGCATTTT
size: .; J: TRBJ2-7; V: TRBV4-3; D: .; CDR3: CASSQGGGYEQYF; DNA: TGCGCCAGCAGCCAAGGAGGCGGCTACGAGCAGTACTTC
size: few; J: TRBJ1-5; V: TRBV5-6; D: .; CDR3: CASSYNGGSGQPQHF; DNA: TGTGCCAGCAGCTATAATGGTGGGTCGGGTCAGCCCCAGCATTTT
size: .; J: TRBJ1-3; V: TRBV11-2; D: .; CDR3: CASGGGSSSGNTIYF; DNA: TGTGCCAGCGGGGGAGGGTCTAGCTCTGGAAACACCATATATTTT
size: .; J: TRBJ2-2; V: TRBV30; D: TRBD2; CDR3: CAWTSGGSGELFF; DNA: TGTGCCTGGACTAGCGGGGGGTCCGGGGAGCTGTTTTTT
size: .; J: TRBJ2-5; V: TRBV19; D: TRBD1; CDR3: CASSSWTGGGETQYF; DNA: TGTGCCAGTAGTTCCTGGACAGGGGGCGGCGAGACCCAGTACTTC